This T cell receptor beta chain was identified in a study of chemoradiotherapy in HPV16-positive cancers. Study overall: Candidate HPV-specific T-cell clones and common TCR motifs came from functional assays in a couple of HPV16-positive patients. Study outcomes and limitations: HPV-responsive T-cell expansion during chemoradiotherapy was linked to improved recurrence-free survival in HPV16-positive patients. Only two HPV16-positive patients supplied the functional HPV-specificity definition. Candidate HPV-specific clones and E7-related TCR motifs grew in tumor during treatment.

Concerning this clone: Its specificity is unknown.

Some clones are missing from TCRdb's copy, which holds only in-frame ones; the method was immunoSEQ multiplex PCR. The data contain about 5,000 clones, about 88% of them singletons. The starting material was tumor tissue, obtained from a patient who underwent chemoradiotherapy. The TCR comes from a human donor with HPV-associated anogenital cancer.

CDR3 in amino acids: CASSGGVLDQPQHF. CDR3 in DNA: TGTGCCAGCAGCGGAGGAGTTCTTGATCAGCCCCAGCATTTT. The chain uses TRBV9 and TRBJ1-5; D ambiguous. The CDR3 is 14 residues long. With 3 bases removed from V and 5 bases from J, the gap between germline ends came to 12 bases. Germline CDR1 is SGDLS and CDR2 is YYNGEE. Together with reference TRBV9 and TRBJ1-5, the CDR3 gives the full variable domain: DSGVTQTPKHLITATGQRVTLRCSPRSGDLSVYWYQQSLDQGLQFLIQYYNGEERAKGNILERFSAQQFPDLHSELNLSSLELGDSALYFCASSGGVLDQPQHFGDGTRLSIL.